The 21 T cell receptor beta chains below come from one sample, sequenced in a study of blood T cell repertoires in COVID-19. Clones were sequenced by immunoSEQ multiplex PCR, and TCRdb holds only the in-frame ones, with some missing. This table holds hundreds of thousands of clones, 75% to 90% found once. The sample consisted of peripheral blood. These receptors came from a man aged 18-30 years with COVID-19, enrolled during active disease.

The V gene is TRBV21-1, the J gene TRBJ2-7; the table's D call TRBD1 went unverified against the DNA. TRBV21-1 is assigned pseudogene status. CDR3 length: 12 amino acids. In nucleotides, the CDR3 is TGTCAGGACAGGGGGCGATCCTACGAGCAGTACTTC. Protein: CQDRGRSYEQYF.

The CDR3 bases are TGTGCCACCAGTGAGGGCCGTCCCACTGAAGCTTTCTTT. Translation: CATSEGRPTEAFF. The genes are TRBV24-1 and TRBJ1-1; the D is unclear. Trimming left V 4 bases short and J 4 bases short, with 9 bases between. The CDR3 is 13 amino acids. Looked up from germline, CDR1 is KGHDR and CDR2 is SFDVKD.

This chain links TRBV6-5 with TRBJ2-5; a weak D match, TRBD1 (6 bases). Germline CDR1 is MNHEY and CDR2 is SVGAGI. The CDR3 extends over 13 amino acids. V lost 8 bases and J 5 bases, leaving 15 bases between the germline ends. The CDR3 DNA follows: TGTGCCAGCTCCCGGACAGTGGGGGAGACCCAGTACTTC. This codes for CASSRTVGETQYF.

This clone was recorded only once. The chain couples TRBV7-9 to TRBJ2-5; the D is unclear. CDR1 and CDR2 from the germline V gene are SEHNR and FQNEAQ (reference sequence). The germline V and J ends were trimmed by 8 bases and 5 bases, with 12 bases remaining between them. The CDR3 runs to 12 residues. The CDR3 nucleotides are TGTGCCAGCGGTGAGGTGAGGGAGACCCAGTACTTC. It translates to CASGEVRETQYF.

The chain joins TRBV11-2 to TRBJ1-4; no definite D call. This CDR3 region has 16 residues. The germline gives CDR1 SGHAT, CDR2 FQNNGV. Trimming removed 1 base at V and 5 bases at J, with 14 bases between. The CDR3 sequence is CASSLVGRRANEKLFF. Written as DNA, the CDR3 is TGTGCCAGCAGCTTAGTGGGTCGGCGGGCAAATGAAAAACTGTTTTTT.

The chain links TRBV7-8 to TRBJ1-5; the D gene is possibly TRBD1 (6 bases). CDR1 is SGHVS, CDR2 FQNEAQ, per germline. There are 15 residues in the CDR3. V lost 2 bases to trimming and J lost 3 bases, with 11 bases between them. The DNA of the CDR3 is TGTGCCAGCAGCTTAAAAGGGGGTCCCAATCAGCCCCAGCATTTT. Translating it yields CASSLKGGPNQPQHF.

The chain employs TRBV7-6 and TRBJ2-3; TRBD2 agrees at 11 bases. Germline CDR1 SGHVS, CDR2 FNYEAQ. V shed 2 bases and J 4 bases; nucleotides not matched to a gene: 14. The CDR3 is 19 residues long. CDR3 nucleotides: TGTGCCAGCAGCTTAATAGCGGGGGGGTGGTCCGCGGCATCAGATACGCAGTATTTT. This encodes CASSLIAGGWSAASDTQYF. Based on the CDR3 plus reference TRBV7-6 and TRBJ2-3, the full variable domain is GAGVSQSPRYKVTKRGQDVALRCDPISGHVSLYWYRQALGQGPEFLTYFNYEAQQDKSGLPNDRFSAERPEGSISTLTIQRTEQRDSAMYRCASSLIAGGWSAASDTQYFGPGTRLTVL.

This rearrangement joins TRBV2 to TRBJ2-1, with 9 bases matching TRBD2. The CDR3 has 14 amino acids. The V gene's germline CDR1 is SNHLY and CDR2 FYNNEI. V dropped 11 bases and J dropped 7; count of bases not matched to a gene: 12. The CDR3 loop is CASGQGLALNEQFF. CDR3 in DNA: TGTGCCTCCGGCCAGGGACTAGCTTTGAATGAGCAGTTCTTC.

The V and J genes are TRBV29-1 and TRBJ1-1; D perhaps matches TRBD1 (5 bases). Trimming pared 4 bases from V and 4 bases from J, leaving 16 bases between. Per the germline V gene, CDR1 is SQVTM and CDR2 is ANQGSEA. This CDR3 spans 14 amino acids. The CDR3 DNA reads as TGCAGCGTTGTTGTACGGGGGGTTGGCACTGAAGCTTTCTTT. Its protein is CSVVVRGVGTEAFF.

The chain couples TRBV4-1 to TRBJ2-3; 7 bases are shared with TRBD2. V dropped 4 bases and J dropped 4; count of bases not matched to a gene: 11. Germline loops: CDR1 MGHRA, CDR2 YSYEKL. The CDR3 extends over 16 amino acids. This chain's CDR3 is CASSPHMVGGADTQYF. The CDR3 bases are TGCGCCAGCAGCCCGCATATGGTGGGGGGGGCAGATACGCAGTATTTT.

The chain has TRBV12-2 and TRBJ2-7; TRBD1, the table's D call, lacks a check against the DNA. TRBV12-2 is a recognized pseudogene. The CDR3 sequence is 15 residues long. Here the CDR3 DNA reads TGTGCAAGTCGCTGCCCGGGACAGGGGGAAAACGAGCAGTACTTC. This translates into CASRCPGQGENEQYF.

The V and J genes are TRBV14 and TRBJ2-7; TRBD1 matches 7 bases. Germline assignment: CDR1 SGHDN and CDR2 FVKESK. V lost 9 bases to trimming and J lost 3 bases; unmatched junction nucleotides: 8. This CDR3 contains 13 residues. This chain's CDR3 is CARTQGTFYEQYF. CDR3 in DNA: TGTGCCAGGACACAGGGGACCTTCTACGAGCAGTACTTC.

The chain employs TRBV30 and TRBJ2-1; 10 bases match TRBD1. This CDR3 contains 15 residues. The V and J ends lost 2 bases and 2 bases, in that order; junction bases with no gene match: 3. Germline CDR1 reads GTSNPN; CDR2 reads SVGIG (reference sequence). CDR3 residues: CAWSLGQGAYNEQFF. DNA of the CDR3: TGTGCCTGGAGTCTAGGACAGGGGGCCTACAATGAGCAGTTCTTC.

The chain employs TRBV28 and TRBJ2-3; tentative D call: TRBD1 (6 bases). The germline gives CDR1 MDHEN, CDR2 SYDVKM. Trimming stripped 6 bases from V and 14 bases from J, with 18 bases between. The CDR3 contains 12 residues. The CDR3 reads CASRFQRGIGYF. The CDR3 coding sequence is TGTGCCAGCAGATTCCAAAGGGGGATAGGGTATTTT.

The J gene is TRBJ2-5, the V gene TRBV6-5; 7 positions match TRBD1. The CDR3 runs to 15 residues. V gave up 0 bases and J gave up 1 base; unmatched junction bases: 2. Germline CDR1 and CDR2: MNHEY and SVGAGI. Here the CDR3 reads CASSYSTGIQETQYF. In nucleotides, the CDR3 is TGTGCCAGCAGTTACTCGACAGGGATCCAAGAGACCCAGTACTTC.

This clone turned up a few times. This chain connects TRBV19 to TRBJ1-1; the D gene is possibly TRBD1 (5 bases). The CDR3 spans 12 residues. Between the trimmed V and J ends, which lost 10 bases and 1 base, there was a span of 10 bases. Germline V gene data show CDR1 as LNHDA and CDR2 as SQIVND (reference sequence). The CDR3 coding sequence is TGTGCCACAGGGCCTGGGAACACTGAAGCTTTCTTT. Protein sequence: CATGPGNTEAFF.

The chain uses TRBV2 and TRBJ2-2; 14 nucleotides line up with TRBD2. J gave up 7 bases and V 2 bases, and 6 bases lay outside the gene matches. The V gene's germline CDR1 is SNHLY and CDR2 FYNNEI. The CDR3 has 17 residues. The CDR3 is CASSELGLAGDGGELFF. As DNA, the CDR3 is TGTGCCAGCAGTGAACTGGGACTAGCGGGAGATGGCGGGGAGCTGTTTTTT.

CDR3 DNA: TGTGCCAGCAGTTACCGTCAGTATTACAGGAGCTCCTACGAGCAGTACTTC. The encoded protein is CASSYRQYYRSSYEQYF. The J gene is TRBJ2-7, the V gene TRBV6-2 or TRBV6-3, with D perhaps matching TRBD1 (5 bases). The V end lost 2 bases, the J end lost 0 bases, and 17 bases lay between the germline ends. The CDR3 runs 17 residues. Germline values: CDR1 MNHEY, CDR2 SVGEGT.

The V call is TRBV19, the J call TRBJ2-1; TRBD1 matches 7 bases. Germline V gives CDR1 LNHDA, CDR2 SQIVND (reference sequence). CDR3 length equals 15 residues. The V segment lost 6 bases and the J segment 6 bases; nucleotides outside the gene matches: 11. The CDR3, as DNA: TGTGCCAGTAGATTCGGGACAGCTCTACCCAATGAGCAGTTCTTC. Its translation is CASRFGTALPNEQFF.

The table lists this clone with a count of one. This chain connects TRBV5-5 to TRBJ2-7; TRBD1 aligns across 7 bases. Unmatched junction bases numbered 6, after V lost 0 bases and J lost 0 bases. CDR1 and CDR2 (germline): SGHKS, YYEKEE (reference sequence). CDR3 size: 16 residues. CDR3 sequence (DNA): TGTGCCAGCAGCTTGGGGCCGGGACAGATCTCCTACGAGCAGTACTTC. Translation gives CASSLGPGQISYEQYF.

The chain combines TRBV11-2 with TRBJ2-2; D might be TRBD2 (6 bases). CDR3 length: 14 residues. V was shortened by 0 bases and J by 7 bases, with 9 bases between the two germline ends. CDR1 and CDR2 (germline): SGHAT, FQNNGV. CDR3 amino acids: CASSLERRDGELFF. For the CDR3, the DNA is TGTGCCAGCAGCTTAGAACGGCGGGACGGGGAGCTGTTTTTT. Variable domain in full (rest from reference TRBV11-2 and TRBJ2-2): EAGVAQSPRYKIIEKRQSVAFWCNPISGHATLYWYQQILGQGPKLLIQFQNNGVVDDSQLPKDRFSAERLKGVDSTLKIQPAKLEDSAVYLCASSLERRDGELFFGEGSRLTVL.